A single sample gave rise to the 29 T cell receptor beta chains below, sequenced in a study of cytomegalovirus exposure and HLA in healthy donors listed by TCRdb under 2017. The library came from the immunoSEQ multiplex PCR assay. For the multiplex PCR, a mixture combining 60 forward primers for TCR Vbeta segments and 13 reverse primers for TCR Jbeta segments was used. TCRdb obtained this table from immuneACCESS and retained in-frame rearrangements with V and J assigned. These tables miss some clones; where compared with another copy, unresolved V genes account for less than half of the shortfall, and the remainder is unexplained. This sample has fewer than 200,000 clones in its table, and 65% to 90% of those were observed once. About 11% of the sample is taken by the ten largest. Sequenced: PBMCs. The source is a man aged 50-59 years in good health and CMV-seropositive.

CDR3 region: CASRPGQTNYGYTF. DNA of the CDR3: TGTGCCAGCAGGCCCGGACAGACTAACTATGGCTACACCTTC. This sequence joins TRBV2 and TRBJ1-2, with a tentative D call TRBD1 (6 bases). With 6 bases removed from V and 0 bases from J, the gap between germline ends came to 11 bases. The length of the CDR3 is 14 residues. Germline V gene sequence: CDR1 SNHLY, CDR2 FYNNEI.

The rearrangement uses TRBV18 and TRBJ1-4, with 10 bases matching TRBD1. The CDR3 is 16 residues long. The V gene's germline CDR1 is KGHSH and CDR2 LQKENI. After removal of 3 bases from V and 7 bases from J, the junction contained 8 bases not matched to a gene. The CDR3 loop is CASSPNRDRGGEKLFF. The DNA of the CDR3 is TGTGCCAGCTCACCCAACCGGGACAGGGGCGGTGAAAAACTGTTTTTT.

The chain combines TRBV13 with TRBJ1-1, with 7 bases that match TRBD1. Trimming took 5 bases from V and 6 from J; bases not matched to a gene: 18. Germline values: CDR1 PRHDT, CDR2 FYEKMQ (reference sequence). The CDR3 is 17 residues long. CDR3 nucleotide sequence: TGTGCCAGCAGCGCTACCACGAGGGACAGAGGAGACTCTGAAGCTTTCTTT. It is translated as CASSATTRDRGDSEAFF.

The chain carries TRBV11-3 and TRBJ2-5, with 13 bases matching TRBD2. Germline values: CDR1 SGHNT, CDR2 YENEEA. CDR3 size: 16 residues. J gave up 2 bases and V 5 bases, and 5 bases lay outside the gene matches. The CDR3 loop is CASSPGLAGEQETQYF. The CDR3 region has the DNA TGTGCCAGCAGCCCTGGACTAGCGGGGGAACAAGAGACCCAGTACTTC.

This clone was seen only a few times. CDR3: CASSLEGTGITGELFF. The CDR3 DNA is TGTGCCAGCAGCTTGGAGGGGACCGGGATCACCGGGGAGCTGTTTTTT. This chain uses TRBV7-2 with TRBJ2-2; D is perhaps TRBD2 (6 bases). Germline lookup yields CDR1 SGHTA and CDR2 FQGNSA. CDR3 length equals 16 residues. V gave up 3 bases and J gave up 4 bases, with 15 bases separating them.

The chain is built from TRBV10-1 and TRBJ2-7; 10 bases fit TRBD2. V trimming: 9 bases; J trimming: 0 bases; junction bases outside the gene matches: 17. Germline CDR1 is WNHNN and CDR2 is SYGVQD (reference sequence). The CDR3 length is 18 residues. Here the CDR3 reads CARTRGGSGRLLSYEQYF. The CDR3 nucleotides read TGCGCCAGGACCCGGGGAGGTAGCGGGAGGCTCCTCTCCTACGAGCAGTACTTC.

The chain joins TRBV7-9 to TRBJ1-1; D not certain. Germline loops: CDR1 SEHNR, CDR2 FQNEAQ (reference sequence). V was pared by 5 bases and J by 1 base, with 11 bases between. The CDR3 is 14 residues long. DNA for the CDR3: TGTGCCAGCAGCCCCTCGGGAGGGAACACTGAAGCTTTCTTT. This encodes CASSPSGGNTEAFF. The variable domain in full, with the rest retrieved from reference TRBV7-9 and TRBJ1-1, is DTGVSQNPRHKITKRGQNVTFRCDPISEHNRLYWYRQTLGQGPEFLTYFQNEAQLEKSRLLSDRFSAERPKGSFSTLEIQRTEQGDSAMYLCASSPSGGNTEAFFGQGTRLTVV.

This CDR3 reads CASSPRGAETQYF. DNA for the CDR3: TGTGCCAGCAGCCCCCGGGGGGCCGAGACCCAGTACTTC. The chain carries TRBV7-2 and TRBJ2-5; weak D call: TRBD2 (7 bases). CDR1 is SGHTA and CDR2 is FQGNSA in the germline V gene. Trimming took 5 bases from V and 5 from J, leaving 12 bases between them. The CDR3 consists of 13 residues.

The chain uses TRBV5-1 and TRBJ2-7; 7 bases are shared with TRBD2. V shed 4 bases, J shed 5 bases, and the junction held 6 bases outside the gene matches. The CDR3 runs 13 residues. Germline-derived CDR1 and CDR2 are SGHRS and YFSETQ. In nucleotides, the CDR3 is TGCGCCAGCAGCAAGGGAGGGGACCACGAGCAGTACTTC. Amino acid sequence: CASSKGGDHEQYF.

This chain joins TRBV5-1 and TRBJ2-7; weak D call: TRBD1 (6 bases). V shed 7 bases and J shed 4 bases, with 9 bases lying between them. The germline CDR1 and CDR2 sequences are SGHRS and YFSETQ. The CDR3 extends over 11 amino acids. The CDR3 is CASSTGYEQYF. The CDR3 DNA sequence: TGCGCCAGCTCTACAGGGTACGAGCAGTACTTC.

This chain uses TRBV28 with TRBJ1-2, with TRBD1 identical over 8 bases. The length of the CDR3 is 15 residues. V trimming: 4 bases; J trimming: 2 bases; junction bases outside the gene matches: 6. Germline loops: CDR1 MDHEN, CDR2 SYDVKM. The CDR3 sequence: CASSSPGQANYGYTF. The CDR3 DNA is TGTGCCAGCAGTTCCCCGGGACAGGCAAACTATGGCTACACCTTC.

The V gene is TRBV28, the J gene TRBJ2-7, with D tentatively TRBD1 (6 bases). Germline lookup yields CDR1 MDHEN and CDR2 SYDVKM. The CDR3 has 13 residues. Deletions cut 5 bases from V and 3 bases from J, with 11 bases between. DNA for the CDR3: TGTGCCAGCAGTGTCGGGACAAGCTACGAGCAGTACTTC. Its translation is CASSVGTSYEQYF.

This clone was detected once. This sequence joins TRBV11-2 and TRBJ2-3; no definite D call. Per germline, CDR1 SGHAT and CDR2 FQNNGV. The CDR3 length is 16 residues. Trimming took off 6 bases at V and 0 bases at J, with 16 bases between the two ends. The DNA for the CDR3 is TGTGCCAGCAGTAGAGCGAGCCAAACTAGCACAGATACGCAGTATTTT. Its translation is CASSRASQTSTDTQYF.

V is TRBV30 and J is TRBJ2-6, with 10 bases fitting TRBD2. J lost 1 base, V lost 4 bases, and 1 base had no gene match. Germline V gene sequence: CDR1 GTSNPN, CDR2 SVGIG (reference sequence). This CDR3 contains 15 residues. In DNA form, the CDR3 reads TGTGCCTGGACTAGCGGGAGTTCTGGGGCCAACGTCCTGACTTTC. As protein: CAWTSGSSGANVLTF.

The gene calls are TRBV27 and TRBJ2-7, with 9 bases aligning to TRBD1. The J segment lost 5 bases and the V segment lost 6 bases, leaving 5 bases of the junction unmatched. CDR1 MNHEY and CDR2 SMNVEV come from the germline V gene (reference sequence). This CDR3 has 13 residues. CDR3: CASSSQGADEQYF. The CDR3 coding sequence is TGTGCCAGCAGCTCACAGGGGGCAGACGAGCAGTACTTC.

The chain employs TRBV7-2 and TRBJ2-7, with D perhaps matching TRBD1 (5 bases). CDR1 SGHTA and CDR2 FQGNSA come from the germline V gene. This CDR3 is 15 amino acids long. V was shortened by 1 base and J by 0 bases, with 10 bases between the two germline ends. CDR3 nucleotide sequence: TGTGCCAGCAGCTTAGACAGGTCAAGCTCCTACGAGCAGTACTTC. It yields the protein CASSLDRSSSYEQYF. Using reference TRBV7-2 and TRBJ2-7 for the parts outside the CDR3, the full variable domain is GAGVSQSPSNKVTEKGKDVELRCDPISGHTALYWYRQSLGQGLEFLIYFQGNSAPDKSGLPSDRFSAERTGGSVSTLTIQRTQQEDSAVYLCASSLDRSSSYEQYFGPGTRLTVT.

The chain couples TRBV28 to TRBJ2-7; perhaps TRBD1 as D (6 bases). The germline V gene has CDR1 MDHEN and CDR2 SYDVKM. There are 14 residues in the CDR3. The V end lost 4 bases, the J end lost 2 bases, and 12 bases lay between the germline ends. Here the CDR3 DNA reads TGTGCCAGCAGTTATAAGACAGGTACCTACGAGCAGTACTTC. It specifies CASSYKTGTYEQYF.

The genes are TRBV14 and TRBJ2-1; 11 positions match TRBD2. The length of the CDR3 is 15 residues. Germline values: CDR1 SGHDN, CDR2 FVKESK. J gave up 8 bases and V 4 bases, and 7 bases lay outside the gene matches. Here the CDR3 reads CASSRGLAVNHEQFF. DNA for the CDR3: TGTGCCAGCAGCCGGGGACTAGCGGTTAACCATGAGCAGTTCTTC.

V is TRBV5-1 and J is TRBJ2-5; no reliable D call. The J call is in doubt because the DNA end fits TRBJ2-7 better. The CDR3 totals 11 residues. Germline values: CDR1 SGHRS, CDR2 YFSETQ. The CDR3 DNA reads TGCGCCAGCAGCACTTTATACGAGCAGTACTTC. Translation gives CASSTLYEQYF.

The gene calls are TRBV5-4 and TRBJ2-1, with 9 bases matching TRBD1. V was pared by 4 bases and J by 6 bases, with 20 bases of the junction left unmatched. The CDR3 loop spans 19 amino acids. CDR1 SGHNT and CDR2 YYREEE come from the germline V gene (reference sequence). CDR3 DNA: TGTGCCAGCAGCGTCGGGACAGGGAACTACCTCTCGACGATCAATGAGCAGTTCTTC. Its protein is CASSVGTGNYLSTINEQFF.

The chain has TRBV5-1 and TRBJ2-7, with a possible D match to TRBD2 (5 bases). The V end was cut by 0 bases, the J end by 4 bases, with 8 bases between. CDR1 SGHRS and CDR2 YFSETQ come from the germline V gene. The CDR3 is 13 amino acids. In DNA form, the CDR3 reads TGCGCCAGCAGCTTGGCGGGAACGTACGAGCAGTACTTC. Translated: CASSLAGTYEQYF. Complete variable domain (other parts from reference TRBV5-1 and TRBJ2-7): KAGVTQTPRYLIKTRGQQVTLSCSPISGHRSVSWYQQTPGQGLQFLFEYFSETQRNKGNFPGRFSGRQFSNSRSEMNVSTLELGDSALYLCASSLAGTYEQYFGPGTRLTVT.

V gene TRBV30 combines with J gene TRBJ2-7; 8 nucleotides agree with TRBD1. Germline lookup yields CDR1 GTSNPN and CDR2 SVGIG (reference sequence). The CDR3 consists of 13 residues. V was clipped by 2 bases and J by 6 bases; unmatched bases: 6. This CDR3 is CAWSWQGAAEQYF. In DNA, the CDR3 is TGTGCCTGGAGTTGGCAGGGGGCGGCCGAGCAGTACTTC.

This chain joins TRBV7-9 and TRBJ2-1; D might be TRBD2 (6 bases). The V end was cut by 6 bases, the J end by 7 bases, with 22 bases between. The CDR3 has 16 amino acids. CDR1 and CDR2 (germline): SEHNR, FQNEAQ (reference sequence). CDR3 DNA: TGTGCCAGCAGTAGTATAGGGACTCCGAAAGGGAATGAGCAGTTCTTC. This codes for CASSSIGTPKGNEQFF.

This clone has just a few counts. The CDR3 loop is CASRRGVQETQYF. The CDR3 DNA sequence: TGCGCCAGTCGGCGGGGGGTCCAAGAGACCCAGTACTTC. V usage is TRBV10-1 and J usage is TRBJ2-5; 8 positions agree with TRBD2. With 9 bases clipped from V and 1 base from J, the junction kept 4 bases outside the gene matches. There are 13 residues in the CDR3. Germline V gene sequence: CDR1 WNHNN, CDR2 SYGVQD (reference sequence).

This sequence joins TRBV11-3 and TRBJ2-1; tentative D call: TRBD2 (6 bases). V was cut by 3 bases and J by 2 bases, with 8 bases left in between. CDR1 and CDR2 from the germline V gene are SGHNT and YENEEA. The CDR3 loop spans 14 amino acids. The CDR3 DNA reads as TGTGCCAGCAGCTTGGGGGGAGCCTACAATGAGCAGTTCTTC. Its protein product is CASSLGGAYNEQFF. Complete variable domain (other parts from reference TRBV11-3 and TRBJ2-1): EAGVVQSPRYKIIEKKQPVAFWCNPISGHNTLYWYLQNLGQGPELLIRYENEEAVDDSQLPKDRFSAERLKGVDSTLKIQPAELGDSAVYLCASSLGGAYNEQFFGPGTRLTVL.

The chain uses TRBV11-1 and TRBJ2-2, with 9 positions matching TRBD1. CDR3 size: 15 residues. The V gene's germline CDR1 is SGHAT and CDR2 FQDESV (reference sequence). V gave up 3 bases and J gave up 3 bases; unmatched junction bases: 2. CDR3 DNA: TGTGCCAGCAGCTTGACAGGGGGGTACACCGGGGAGCTGTTTTTT. Residues: CASSLTGGYTGELFF.

The chain employs TRBV7-2 and TRBJ1-6; 8 nucleotides agree with TRBD1. The V and J ends lost 4 bases and 13 bases, in that order; junction bases with no gene match: 3. This CDR3 comprises 12 residues. Looked up from germline, CDR1 is SGHTA and CDR2 is FQGNSA. The CDR3 region is CASSSQGAPLHF. CDR3 sequence (DNA): TGTGCCAGCAGCTCCCAGGGGGCTCCCCTCCACTTT. Variable domain in full (rest from reference TRBV7-2 and TRBJ1-6): GAGVSQSPSNKVTEKGKDVELRCDPISGHTALYWYRQSLGQGLEFLIYFQGNSAPDKSGLPSDRFSAERTGGSVSTLTIQRTQQEDSAVYLCASSSQGAPLHFGNGTRLTVT.

This clone was picked up one time. The same CDR3 can be traced to other DNA sequences in this sample. The chain links TRBV18 to TRBJ2-6; 8 bases match TRBD1. This CDR3 has 18 residues. Germline-derived CDR1 and CDR2 are KGHSH and LQKENI. The V and J ends lost 1 base and 0 bases, in that order; junction bases with no gene match: 5. The CDR3 sequence is CASSPQRQGFSGANVLTF. CDR3 nucleotides: TGTGCCAGCTCACCACAGAGACAGGGGTTCTCTGGGGCCAACGTCCTGACTTTC.

The chain uses TRBV10-3 and TRBJ2-3, with 7 nucleotides matching TRBD2. CDR1 is ENHRY and CDR2 is SYGVKD in the germline V gene. V dropped 5 bases and J dropped 2; count of bases not matched to a gene: 10. The CDR3 totals 16 residues. The CDR3 nucleotides are TGTGCCATCAGTATAGCTAGCGGAGCCTCCACAGATACGCAGTATTTT. As protein: CAISIASGASTDTQYF.